The clone carrying this T cell receptor beta chain was detected only a few times. Its target is unknown. The junction shows a germline mismatch at one end, possibly a read error. This entry is derived from a study of T cell repertoires in cytomegalovirus infection. Looking at the study overall: Recently identified HLA-C-restricted and well-studied HLA-B-restricted CMV epitopes were used.

MiXCR was run by TCRdb on the reads, yielding one entry per CDR3 protein. Here the sample spans approximately 470,000 distinct CDR3 sequences, about two fifths being singletons. This receptor was identified in a human donor in good health (CMV status not recorded). Some clones in this sample may be carry-over from other donors' samples. The sample consisted of cultured PBMCs, taken from culture after CMV antigen stimulation.

In DNA, the CDR3 is TGTGCCAGCAGCCAGGAAATAGTATACGACAATGAGCAGTTCTTC. Translating it yields CASSQEIVYDNEQFF. The chain combines TRBV4-1 with TRBJ2-1, with D unclear. This CDR3 spans 15 amino acids. Germline CDR1 MGHRA, CDR2 YSYEKL.